This is a list of T cell receptor beta chains from one sample in a study of regulatory T cells in long-lasting Graves disease. TCRdb processed the multiplex PCR reads anew with MiXCR; each CDR3 protein has one entry. The sample includes about 530,000 distinct CDR3 sequences, about 15% of them seen just once. The same data also went into a second study, on T cells in Graves' hyperthyroidism and ophthalmopathy.

The sequencing used peripheral blood mononuclear cells (PBMCs), collected at new diagnosis, from a patient treated with antithyroid drugs. The source is a woman in her forties or fifties with Graves disease. CDR3s include the opening cysteine and the closing phenylalanine or tryptophan. A D gene is named only where the DNA matches it firmly. Not every row has a clone size; where given, it reads once, few, many or a size class.

CSATPGATETQYF,TGCAGTGCTACCCCAGGGGCGACGGAGACCCAGTACTTC,TRBJ2-5,.,13,many,TRBV20-1
CASSVKGSSYNEQFF,TGTGCCAGCAGCGTGAAAGGGAGCTCCTACAATGAGCAGTTCTTC,TRBJ2-1,.,15,many,TRBV9
CASSESAFYNEQFF,TGTGCCAGCAGTGAATCAGCGTTCTACAATGAGCAGTTCTTC,TRBJ2-1,.,14,many,TRBV2
CSAEILNGYTF,TGCAGCGCCGAGATACTGAATGGCTACACCTTC,TRBJ1-2,.,11,few,TRBV29-1
CASRGQAPINEKLFF,TGTGCCAGCAGAGGACAGGCCCCGATTAATGAAAAACTGTTTTTT,TRBJ1-4,TRBD1,15,many,TRBV6-1
CASSQDRVVINEKLFF,TGTGCCAGCAGCCAAGATCGGGTGGTCATTAATGAAAAACTGTTTTTT,TRBJ1-4,.,16,.,TRBV3-1
CASSSLSGHLQETQYF,TGTGCCAGTAGTTCCCTCTCAGGGCATCTTCAAGAGACCCAGTACTTC,TRBJ2-5,.,16,few,TRBV19
CASSYSYKGARGEQFF,TGTGCCAGCAGTTACTCTTACAAGGGGGCACGGGGTGAGCAGTTCTTC,TRBJ2-1,TRBD1,16,few,TRBV6-5
CASTLSGLAGRSYEQYF,TGTGCCAGCACACTTAGTGGACTAGCGGGGCGGTCCTACGAGCAGTACTTC,TRBJ2-7,TRBD2,17,once,TRBV2
CASSQPRGAGDEQFF,TGTGCCAGCAGCCAACCTCGGGGCGCGGGAGATGAGCAGTTCTTC,TRBJ2-1,TRBD2,15,many,TRBV3-1
CSVAPSDYEQYF,TGCAGCGTTGCCCCTTCTGACTACGAGCAGTACTTC,TRBJ2-7,.,12,few,TRBV29-1
CASSSGLAGGVPYEQYF,TGCGCCAGCAGCTCTGGACTAGCGGGGGGCGTACCCTACGAGCAGTACTTC,TRBJ2-7,TRBD2,17,many,TRBV5-1
CASSEGDNEKLFF,TGTGCCAGCAGTGAAGGAGACAATGAAAAACTGTTTTTT,TRBJ1-4,.,13,few,TRBV2
CASSLGIGQPQHF,TGTGCCAGCAGCTTGGGAATCGGGCAGCCCCAGCATTTT,TRBJ1-5,.,13,many,TRBV5-5
CASSPRTVLKETQYF,TGTGCCAGCAGTCCTAGGACAGTTTTGAAAGAGACCCAGTACTTC,TRBJ2-5,.,15,.,TRBV6-1
CASSIPTGSYNQPQHF,TGTGCCAGTAGTATTCCTACGGGCAGCTACAATCAGCCCCAGCATTTT,TRBJ1-5,.,16,few,TRBV19
CASSRRLIAGGSISYNEQFF,TGCGCCAGCAGTCGGAGGTTAATAGCGGGGGGCTCCATATCCTACAATGAGCAGTTCTTC,TRBJ2-1,TRBD2,20,many,TRBV5-1
CASSFTGSNQPQHF,TGTGCCAGCAGTTTTACAGGGAGCAATCAGCCCCAGCATTTT,TRBJ1-5,.,14,many,TRBV28
CAIRDEAGNTIYF,TGTGCCATCCGTGACGAGGCTGGAAACACCATATATTTT,TRBJ1-3,.,13,.,TRBV10-3
CASSERWGLYTGELFF,TGTGCCAGCAGTGAACGATGGGGCCTTTACACCGGGGAGCTGTTTTTT,TRBJ2-2,.,16,.,TRBV6-2/TRBV6-3
CASRAQETGELFF,TGTGCCAGCAGAGCTCAGGAAACCGGGGAGCTGTTTTTT,TRBJ2-2,.,13,.,TRBV6-4
CASSSGVAGGSRASGYTF,TGTGCCAGCAGTTCCGGCGTTGCGGGGGGATCGAGGGCAAGTGGCTACACCTTC,TRBJ1-2,.,18,.,TRBV27
CASSSGTGNQPQHF,TGTGCCAGCAGTTCCGGGACAGGCAATCAGCCCCAGCATTTT,TRBJ1-5,TRBD1,14,many,TRBV28
CASSRSSSYNSPLHF,TGTGCCAGCAGCCGTAGCAGCTCCTATAATTCACCCCTCCACTTT,TRBJ1-6,.,15,.,TRBV12-3/TRBV12-4
CASSLAGGVSTDTQYF,TGTGCCAGCAGCTTAGCGGGGGGGGTCAGCACAGATACGCAGTATTTT,TRBJ2-3,TRBD2,16,.,TRBV7-2
CASSHPLQEGKGENYGYTF,TGTGCCAGCAGCCATCCTCTGCAGGAGGGTAAGGGCGAGAACTATGGCTACACCTTC,TRBJ1-2,.,19,.,TRBV11-1
CASSLGEGGGSPLHF,TGCGCCAGCAGCTTGGGGGAAGGAGGGGGCTCACCCCTCCACTTT,TRBJ1-6,TRBD1,15,.,TRBV5-1
CASSPFRLALQETQYF,TGTGCCAGCAGTCCTTTTAGGCTAGCGCTTCAAGAGACCCAGTACTTC,TRBJ2-5,.,16,many,TRBV28
CASSSGTVNTGELFF,TGTGCCAGCAGCTCCGGGACGGTGAACACCGGGGAGCTGTTTTTT,TRBJ2-2,.,15,few,TRBV6-1
CASSQDRRVYTEAFF,TGTGCCAGCAGCCAAGATCGACGGGTATACACTGAAGCTTTCTTT,TRBJ1-1,.,15,many,TRBV3-1
CASSHGGVGHETQYF,TGTGCCAGCAGCCACGGGGGTGTGGGACATGAGACCCAGTACTTC,TRBJ2-5,.,15,many,TRBV11-2
CASSPGTSANRQYF,TGTGCCAGCAGTCCCGGGACTAGTGCAAATAGGCAGTATTTT,TRBJ2-3,TRBD2,14,many,TRBV11-2
CASSFEVGRGEQFF,TGTGCCAGCAGTTTCGAGGTGGGCCGGGGTGAGCAGTTCTTC,TRBJ2-1,.,14,many,TRBV12-3/TRBV12-4
CASSEAEILQPQHF,TGCGCCAGCAGTGAAGCGGAAATTTTACAGCCCCAGCATTTT,TRBJ1-5,.,14,few,TRBV10-1
CASSSPVWGQNEKLFF,TGTGCCAGCAGTTCTCCCGTGTGGGGCCAGAATGAAAAACTGTTTTTT,TRBJ1-4,.,16,few,TRBV28
CASSPKSYQETQYF,TGTGCCAGCAGCCCCAAAAGCTACCAAGAGACCCAGTACTTC,TRBJ2-5,.,14,few,TRBV5-5
CASSDPPGNTIYF,TGCGCCAGCAGTGACCCCCCTGGAAACACCATATATTTT,TRBJ1-3,.,13,few,TRBV10-1
CAWSFLRTLNEQFF,TGTGCCTGGAGCTTCCTGCGGACTTTGAATGAGCAGTTCTTC,TRBJ2-1,.,14,many,TRBV30